One and the same sample provided the 20 T cell receptor beta chains below, sequenced in a study of blood T cell repertoires in COVID-19. Data came from immunoSEQ multiplex PCR; TCRdb stores just in-frame clones and leaves some out. The profile covers about 200,000 clones, with around 89% appearing a single time and 4% to 5.5% taken by the ten largest. The sequenced sample consisted of peripheral blood. All receptors derive from a woman aged 35 to 49 with acute or convalescent COVID-19.

The rearrangement links TRBV18 to TRBJ1-1; TRBD1 agrees at 9 bases. The CDR3 has 17 amino acids. CDR1 is KGHSH and CDR2 is LQKENI in the germline V gene. V dropped 0 bases and J dropped 5; count of bases not matched to a gene: 10. The CDR3 sequence: CASSPPVNGGTGTEAFF. CDR3 in DNA: TGTGCCAGCTCACCACCTGTCAATGGCGGGACAGGGACTGAAGCTTTCTTT.

The chain carries TRBV7-2 and TRBJ2-4; weak D call: TRBD1 (6 bases). The V end was cut by 2 bases, the J end by 7 bases, with 15 bases between. CDR1 SGHTA and CDR2 FQGNSA come from the germline V gene. The CDR3 has 15 amino acids. The CDR3 nucleotides are TGTGCCAGCAGCTTACAGGGGCCGTCCGGGAACATTCAGTACTTC. Protein sequence: CASSLQGPSGNIQYF. Full variable domain (missing parts from reference TRBV7-2 and TRBJ2-4): GAGVSQSPSNKVTEKGKDVELRCDPISGHTALYWYRQSLGQGLEFLIYFQGNSAPDKSGLPSDRFSAERTGGSVSTLTIQRTQQEDSAVYLCASSLQGPSGNIQYFGAGTRLSVL.

V and J are TRBV11-3 and TRBJ2-5, with unresolved D. CDR3 length equals 13 residues. V was shortened by 6 bases and J by 7 bases, with 15 bases between the two germline ends. The germline CDR1 and CDR2 sequences are SGHNT and YENEEA. The CDR3 DNA reads TGTGCCAGCAGTTTTCTTCCTACCGGGACCCAGTACTTC. This encodes CASSFLPTGTQYF.

The chain employs TRBV9 and TRBJ2-5; 7 positions match TRBD2. There are 14 residues in the CDR3. V shed 4 bases and J 3 bases; nucleotides not matched to a gene: 6. Looked up from germline, CDR1 is SGDLS and CDR2 is YYNGEE. The DNA of the CDR3 is TGTGCCAGCAGCCCTGGACTAGAAAAAGAGACCCAGTACTTC. Residues: CASSPGLEKETQYF.

This chain uses TRBV11-2 with TRBJ1-3; D is perhaps TRBD1 (6 bases). The CDR3 runs 12 residues. CDR1 is SGHAT and CDR2 is FQNNGV in the germline V gene. V lost 4 bases and J lost 9, with 10 bases in between. CDR3 sequence: CASSSQGTTIYF. CDR3 in DNA: TGTGCCAGCAGCTCTCAGGGGACCACCATATATTTT.

The CDR3 region has the DNA TGTGCCAGTAGGTTTACAGGGGAATCTGAAGCTTTCTTT. Translation: CASRFTGESEAFF. The chain carries TRBV19 and TRBJ1-1; 7 bases map to TRBD1. Per the germline V gene, CDR1 is LNHDA and CDR2 is SQIVND (reference sequence). CDR3 length equals 13 residues. V lost 6 bases, J lost 6 bases, and 7 bases stayed unmatched.

Comments on this clone: Distinct nucleotide sequences in the sample also encode this CDR3. The chain couples TRBV29-1 to TRBJ1-1; a weak D match, TRBD1 (5 bases). This CDR3 has 12 residues. V gave up 6 bases and J gave up 0 bases, with 8 bases separating them. Germline V CDR1 and CDR2: SQVTM, ANQGSEA. CDR3 DNA: TGCAGCGTAGTCAGGGTGAACACTGAAGCTTTCTTT. It specifies CSVVRVNTEAFF.

This clone has a single count. The chain combines TRBV5-6 with TRBJ1-1; no reliable D call. The CDR3 covers 12 residues. With 3 bases removed from V and 6 bases from J, the gap between germline ends came to 9 bases. CDR1 and CDR2 from the germline V gene are SGHDT and YYEEEE. The CDR3 DNA follows: TGTGCCAGCAGCTCGTCCCGGGCTGAAGCTTTCTTT. It encodes CASSSSRAEAFF.

The chain uses TRBV24-1 and TRBJ1-6, with D tentatively TRBD1 (5 bases). Trimming took 5 bases from V and 8 from J, leaving 9 bases between them. Germline-derived CDR1 and CDR2 are KGHDR and SFDVKD. The CDR3 loop spans 13 amino acids. CDR3 sequence reads: CATSATGHSPLHF. As DNA, the CDR3 is TGTGCCACCAGTGCAACAGGCCATTCACCCCTCCACTTT.

The rearrangement joins TRBV9 to TRBJ1-6; D is unclear. The CDR3 has 15 residues. Germline CDR1 reads SGDLS; CDR2 reads YYNGEE. V lost 0 bases, J lost 7 bases, and 11 bases lay in between. In DNA, the CDR3 is TGTGCCAGCAGCGTAGAGGCGGCTTCGAATTCACCCCTCCACTTT. As protein: CASSVEAASNSPLHF.

This clone is a singleton in its sample. This chain links TRBV29-1 with TRBJ2-2; unclear D gene. The CDR3 runs 13 residues. In germline, CDR1 is SQVTM, CDR2 ANQGSEA. V was trimmed by 5 bases and J by 0 bases, leaving 7 bases between them. In DNA, the CDR3 is TGCAGCGTTCGCACGGCGAACACCGGGGAGCTGTTTTTT. Protein sequence: CSVRTANTGELFF.

The rearrangement links TRBV18 to TRBJ2-3, with 7 bases matching TRBD1. Germline lookup yields CDR1 KGHSH and CDR2 LQKENI. The CDR3 extends over 13 amino acids. V was pared by 4 bases and J by 4 bases, with 2 bases of the junction left unmatched. CDR3 region: CASSQGAADTQYF. The CDR3 nucleotides are TGTGCCAGCTCACAGGGGGCGGCAGATACGCAGTATTTT. The variable domain in full, completed from reference TRBV18 and TRBJ2-3, reads NAGVMQNPRHLVRRRGQEARLRCSPMKGHSHVYWYRQLPEEGLKFMVYLQKENIIDESGMPKERFSAEFPKEGPSILRIQQVVRGDSAAYFCASSQGAADTQYFGPGTRLTVL.

V gene TRBV11-2 combines with J gene TRBJ2-3, with D tentatively TRBD1 (6 bases). The length of the CDR3 is 16 residues. The germline V and J ends were trimmed by 1 base and 6 bases, with 17 bases remaining between them. Germline CDR1 and CDR2: SGHAT and FQNNGV. The CDR3 nucleotides are TGTGCCAGCAGCTTAGTAAGGGGACATCGCGGGGATACGCAGTATTTT. It yields the protein CASSLVRGHRGDTQYF.

The chain recombines TRBV6-1 with TRBJ1-3, with D possibly matching TRBD1 (6 bases). Per germline, CDR1 MNHNS and CDR2 SASEGT. Trimming took 3 bases from V and 0 from J, leaving 9 bases between them. The CDR3 loop spans 15 amino acids. The CDR3 DNA follows: TGTGCCAGCAGTGAGCCCAGGGGCTCTGGAAACACCATATATTTT. Translated: CASSEPRGSGNTIYF.

This sequence joins TRBV6-5 and TRBJ2-3; maybe TRBD2 (7 bases). V was trimmed by 4 bases and J by 9 bases, leaving 20 bases between them. CDR1 is MNHEY and CDR2 is SVGAGI in the germline V gene. The CDR3 is 15 amino acids. The CDR3 is CASSSVGGVLGTQYF. Here the CDR3 DNA reads TGTGCCAGCAGTTCTGTAGGGGGGGTGCTCGGCACGCAGTATTTT.

The rearrangement uses TRBV11-2 and TRBJ1-1; D might be TRBD1 (5 bases). Trimming removed 1 base from V and 5 bases from J, with 11 bases in between. Germline CDR1 SGHAT, CDR2 FQNNGV. The length of the CDR3 is 14 residues. The CDR3 spells CASSLVLQGTEAFF. In DNA, the CDR3 is TGTGCCAGCAGCTTAGTTTTGCAGGGTACTGAAGCTTTCTTT.

This chain joins TRBV5-5 and TRBJ1-2; no clear D. Trimming removed 1 base from V and 2 bases from J, with 12 bases in between. CDR3 size: 15 residues. Germline CDR1 is SGHKS and CDR2 is YYEKEE (reference sequence). The CDR3 sequence is CASSLTLDPNYGYTF. Here the CDR3 DNA reads TGTGCCAGCAGCTTGACTCTAGACCCGAACTATGGCTACACCTTC.

The gene calls are TRBV6-1 and TRBJ1-5, with TRBD1 as a possible D gene (6 bases). The germline V gene encodes CDR1 MNHNS and CDR2 SASEGT. This CDR3 is 14 amino acids long. Trimming pared 6 bases from V and 2 bases from J, leaving 11 bases between. The CDR3 reads CASSQGRGNQPQHF. CDR3 sequence (DNA): TGTGCCAGCAGCCAGGGGAGGGGCAATCAGCCCCAGCATTTT.

A few counts support this clone. The germline gene is not matched at one end of the junction; a read error may be the cause. The gene calls are TRBV6-2 or TRBV6-3 and TRBJ1-5; D remains ambiguous. Germline V lookup: CDR1 MNHEY, CDR2 SVGEGT. The CDR3 spans 14 residues. CDR3 sequence reads: CASSYAGSIQPQHF. CDR3 bases: TGTGCCAGCAGTTATGCGGGGAGCATTCAGCCCCAGCATTTT.

The rearrangement links TRBV9 to TRBJ2-1, with D possibly matching TRBD1 (5 bases). The CDR3 is made up of 16 amino acids. CDR1 is SGDLS, CDR2 YYNGEE, per germline. Trimming took off 0 bases at V and 0 bases at J, with 10 bases between the two ends. For the CDR3, the DNA is TGTGCCAGCAGCGTAGTGGGGCCAAGCTCCTACAATGAGCAGTTCTTC. Protein: CASSVVGPSSYNEQFF.